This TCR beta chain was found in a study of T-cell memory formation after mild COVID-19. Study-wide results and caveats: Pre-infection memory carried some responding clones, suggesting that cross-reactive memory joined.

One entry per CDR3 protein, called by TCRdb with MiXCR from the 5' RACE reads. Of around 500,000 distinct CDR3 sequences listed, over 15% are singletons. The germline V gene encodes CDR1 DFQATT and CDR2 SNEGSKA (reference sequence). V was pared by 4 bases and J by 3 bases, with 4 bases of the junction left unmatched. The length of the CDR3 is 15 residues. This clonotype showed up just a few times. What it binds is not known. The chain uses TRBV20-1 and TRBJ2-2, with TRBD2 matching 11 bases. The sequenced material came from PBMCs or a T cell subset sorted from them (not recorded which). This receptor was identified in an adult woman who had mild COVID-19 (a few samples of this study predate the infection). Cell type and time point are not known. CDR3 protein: CSATSGRSDTGELFF. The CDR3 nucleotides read TGCAGTGCTACTAGCGGGAGGTCCGACACCGGGGAGCTGTTTTTT.